Given below is one TCR beta chain in context. Its antigen is as yet unknown. It was from whole blood, with no T cell sorting, that total RNA was isolated. After re-calling the 5' RACE reads, TCRdb lists one entry per CDR3 protein, DNA absent. This sample's table has 93,000 or so distinct CDR3 sequences. This sample was taken from a study of monozygotic twins with inflammatory bowel disease. General observations from the study: Immunosuppressive treatments differing between patients may have added repertoire variability.

The source of this sequence is a human donor with ulcerative colitis or Crohn's disease, or a healthy co-twin of an affected twin (not recorded which). The sample comprised blood.

This CDR3 reads CASSLMQGPYEQYF. The J gene is TRBJ2-7, the V gene TRBV7-3. This CDR3 contains 14 residues. From germline, CDR1 is SGHTA and CDR2 FQGTGA.